The T cell receptor (beta chain) under discussion was sequenced for a study of T cell responses to AZD1222 COVID-19 vaccine. Across the study: Recipients boosted at about 4 weeks or about 12 weeks are pooled.

Method: immunoSEQ multiplex PCR; TCRdb's copy keeps in-frame clones and lacks some. Among 150,000 to 200,000 clones, about 94% were seen once, and the ten largest hold 7.5% to 10%. Study observations and caveats: Spike-wide vaccine-associated CD4 TCRs dominated at 160-218 and 743-854.

The CDR3 has 16 amino acids. Germline V gene lookup returns CDR1 MNHEY and CDR2 SVGAGI. V was trimmed by 2 bases and J by 1 base, leaving 14 bases between them. The count of this clone is one. Its antigen is undetermined. This TCR was recovered from an adult in good health. V usage is TRBV6-5 and J usage is TRBJ1-1, with D unclear. The sample here was peripheral blood, taken on day 0 of AZD1222 vaccination. CDR3 sequence: CASSYRQAGGNTEAFF. The CDR3 bases are TGTGCCAGCAGTTACCGGCAGGCCGGAGGGAACACTGAAGCTTTCTTT.